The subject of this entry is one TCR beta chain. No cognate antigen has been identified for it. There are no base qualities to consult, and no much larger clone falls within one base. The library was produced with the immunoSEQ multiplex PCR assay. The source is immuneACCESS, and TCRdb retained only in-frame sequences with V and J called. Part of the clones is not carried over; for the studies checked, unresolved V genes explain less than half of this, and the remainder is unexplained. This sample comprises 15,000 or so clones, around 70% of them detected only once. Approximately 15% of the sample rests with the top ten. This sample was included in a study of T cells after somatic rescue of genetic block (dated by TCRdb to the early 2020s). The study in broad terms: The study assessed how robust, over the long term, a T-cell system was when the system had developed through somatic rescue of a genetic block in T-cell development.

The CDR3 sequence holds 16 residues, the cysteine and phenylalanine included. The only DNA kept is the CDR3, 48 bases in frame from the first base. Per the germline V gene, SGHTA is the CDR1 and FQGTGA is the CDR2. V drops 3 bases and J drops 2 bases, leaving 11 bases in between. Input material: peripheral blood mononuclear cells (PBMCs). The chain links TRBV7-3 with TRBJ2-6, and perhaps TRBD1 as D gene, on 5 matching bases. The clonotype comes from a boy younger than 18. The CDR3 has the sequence CASSLVQTAGANVLTF. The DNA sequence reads TGTGCCAGCAGCTTGGTACAGACAGCTGGGGCCAACGTCCTGACTTTC.